Each of the 30 T cell receptor beta chains below was sequenced from the same sample in a study of T cells in Graves' hyperthyroidism and ophthalmopathy. Researchers took RNA transcripts and amplified the TCR beta CDR3 regions from them. HTBI primers drove first-round RT-PCR of the TCR CDR3. In TCRdb, the multiplex PCR reads were re-called with MiXCR into one record per CDR3 protein. The table records around 540,000 distinct CDR3 sequences, around 42% of them present only once. The sample taken for sequencing was peripheral blood or thyroid tissue (not recorded which). Every receptor here comes from a woman aged 18-35 years with Graves' hyperthyroidism.

J is TRBJ2-7 and V is TRBV25-1; a possible D gene is TRBD2 (6 bases). Trimming stripped 3 bases from V and 0 bases from J, with 15 bases between. This CDR3 region has 16 residues. CDR1 is MGHDK, CDR2 SYGVNS, per germline. CDR3: CASSDGPAGTSYEQYF. CDR3 DNA: TGTGCCAGCAGTGATGGCCCAGCGGGTACCTCCTACGAGCAGTACTTC.

This clonotype was observed a handful of times. The CDR3 loop reads CASSFFGGEETQYF. In nucleotides, the CDR3 is TGTGCCAGCAGTTTTTTTGGGGGCGAAGAGACCCAGTACTTC. This chain links TRBV6-5 with TRBJ2-5; TRBD1 is a possible D gene (6 bases). The CDR3 runs 14 residues. The V gene's germline CDR1 is MNHEY and CDR2 SVGAGI. Trimming took 4 bases from V and 3 from J, leaving 12 bases between them.

This clonotype was picked up many times. The chain has TRBV7-8 and TRBJ1-2, with 7 bases identical to TRBD1. This CDR3 is 12 amino acids long. Trimming took 2 bases from V and 7 from J; bases not matched to a gene: 1. CDR1 SGHVS and CDR2 FQNEAQ come from the germline V gene. DNA for the CDR3: TGTGCCAGCAGCTTACAGGGGGGTGGCTACACCTTC. Amino acids: CASSLQGGGYTF.

This clonotype has a single count. DNA for the CDR3: TGTGCCAGCAGCTTGACTAGCGGGAATCCAGGAGACGAGCAGTACTTC. Protein: CASSLTSGNPGDEQYF. This chain links TRBV24-1 with TRBJ2-7; 11 nucleotides line up with TRBD2. Losses at the gene ends were 11 bases for V and 5 bases for J; bases not matched to a gene: 16. CDR1 is KGHDR and CDR2 is SFDVKD in the germline V gene. This CDR3 comprises 16 residues.

This clonotype appeared many times. V and J are TRBV7-8 and TRBJ2-5; tentatively, D is TRBD2 (6 bases). V gave up 1 base and J gave up 4 bases, with 22 bases separating them. The germline gives CDR1 SGHVS, CDR2 FQNEAQ. The CDR3 runs to 18 residues. In nucleotides, the CDR3 is TGTGCCAGCAGCTTAGACGGCGTGGGCGGGATGGGGGTAGAGACCCAGTACTTC. This sequence encodes CASSLDGVGGMGVETQYF.

This clonotype was seen many times. The genes are TRBV14 and TRBJ1-5; TRBD1 is a possible D gene (6 bases). V lost 5 bases to trimming and J lost 9 bases, with 14 bases between them. CDR1 is SGHDN, CDR2 FVKESK, per germline. This CDR3 has 13 amino acids. The CDR3 loop is CASSEGGRWPQHF. The CDR3 DNA follows: TGTGCCAGCAGCGAGGGGGGGCGGTGGCCCCAGCATTTT.

The chain recombines TRBV10-1 with TRBJ2-5, with TRBD1 as a possible D gene (5 bases). This CDR3 comprises 15 residues. Germline CDR1 WNHNN, CDR2 SYGVQD (reference sequence). Trimming stripped 0 bases from V and 2 bases from J, with 10 bases between. The CDR3 reads CASSESSGWQETQYF. DNA of the CDR3: TGCGCCAGCAGTGAGTCGTCAGGGTGGCAAGAGACCCAGTACTTC.

This clonotype was seen only a few times. Germline is not matched at one junction end, which may reflect a read error. The CDR3 loop is CASSVKHNQPQHF. CDR3 coding DNA: TGTGCCAGCAGTGTCAAGCACAATCAGCCCCAGCATTTT. V usage is TRBV24-1 and J usage is TRBJ1-5; D gene unclear. CDR1 and CDR2 from the germline V gene are KGHDR and SFDVKD. The CDR3 is made up of 13 amino acids.

V usage is TRBV29-1 and J usage is TRBJ2-7; D uncertain. Trimming shortened V by 1 base and J by 0 bases, and 10 bases separated the two germline ends. Germline CDR1 and CDR2: SQVTM and ANQGSEA. The CDR3 loop spans 14 amino acids. The CDR3 spells CSVEGLGNSYEQYF. CDR3 coding DNA: TGCAGCGTTGAAGGATTAGGGAACTCCTACGAGCAGTACTTC.

This clonotype has only one observation. This sequence may be a read error, since a much larger clone differs from it by one base. This chain links TRBV6-1 with TRBJ2-7, with D possibly TRBD1 on 6 matching bases. The germline V gene has CDR1 MNHNS and CDR2 SASEGT. Deletions cut 6 bases from V and 7 bases from J, with 22 bases between. The CDR3 is 15 amino acids. The CDR3 reads CASRQRPSGANEQYF. CDR3 bases: TGTGCCAGCAGACAAAGACCCTCAGGGGCTAATGAGCAGTACTTC.

V and J are TRBV19 and TRBJ2-7; TRBD2 matches 11 bases. Germline V gives CDR1 LNHDA, CDR2 SQIVND (reference sequence). The length of the CDR3 is 15 residues. The J segment lost 2 bases and the V segment lost 2 bases, leaving 2 bases of the junction unmatched. As DNA, the CDR3 is TGTGCCAGTAGTATAAAACTAGCGGGAGCCTACGAGCAGTACTTC. Translating gives CASSIKLAGAYEQYF.

The table lists this clonotype with many counts. The chain is built from TRBV10-3 and TRBJ1-5; D call uncertain. Germline V gene data show CDR1 as ENHRY and CDR2 as SYGVKD. The CDR3 is 16 amino acids. Trimming shortened V by 3 bases and J by 0 bases, and 12 bases separated the two germline ends. The CDR3: CAISDRNEYSNQPQHF. The CDR3 DNA sequence: TGTGCCATCAGTGATAGAAATGAGTATAGCAATCAGCCCCAGCATTTT.

In this sample, this clonotype turned up once. The CDR3 DNA reads TGTGCCAGCAGTTACTCGCAGGGCGCGGATAGTTCACCCCTCCACTTT. Its protein product is CASSYSQGADSSPLHF. The rearrangement joins TRBV2 to TRBJ1-6; maybe TRBD1 (5 bases). This CDR3 contains 16 residues. The V end lost 5 bases, the J end lost 9 bases, and 20 bases lay between the germline ends. Looked up from germline, CDR1 is SNHLY and CDR2 is FYNNEI. The entire variable domain, with the rest obtained from reference TRBV2 and TRBJ1-6, is as follows: EPEVTQTPSHQVTQMGQEVILRCVPISNHLYFYWYRQILGQKVEFLVSFYNNEISEKSEIFDDQFSVERPDGSNFTLKIRSTKLEDSAMYFCASSYSQGADSSPLHFGNGTRLTVT.

V usage is TRBV2 and J usage is TRBJ1-5; D may be TRBD1 (6 bases). Trimming cost V 5 bases and J 7 bases, with 18 bases left between them. From germline, CDR1 is SNHLY and CDR2 FYNNEI. This CDR3 contains 15 residues. The CDR3 loop reads CASSYEAGGGQPQHF. CDR3 DNA: TGTGCCAGCAGTTACGAAGCGGGGGGCGGCCAGCCCCAGCATTTT.

This clonotype was seen more than once but under ten times. The rearrangement joins TRBV19 to TRBJ2-7; a possible D gene is TRBD2 (6 bases). The V end was cut by 3 bases, the J end by 4 bases, with 10 bases between. There are 13 residues in the CDR3. Germline V gives CDR1 LNHDA, CDR2 SQIVND (reference sequence). In nucleotides, the CDR3 is TGTGCCAGTAGTATGACTCGGGAGTACGAGCAGTACTTC. Translation: CASSMTREYEQYF.

The V gene is TRBV5-1, the J gene TRBJ2-2; no clear D gene. The CDR3 totals 16 residues. In germline, CDR1 is SGHRS, CDR2 YFSETQ. Trimming left V 2 bases short and J 3 bases short, with 14 bases between. The CDR3 sequence is CASSFRIGSDTGELFF. The CDR3 DNA is TGCGCCAGCAGCTTTCGTATTGGATCGGACACCGGGGAGCTGTTTTTT.

The chain couples TRBV6-5 to TRBJ1-2; no definite D call. The CDR3 covers 13 residues. V lost 4 bases and J 3 bases, leaving 9 bases between the germline ends. Germline V gene data show CDR1 as MNHEY and CDR2 as SVGAGI. CDR3 amino acids: CASSFQADYGYTF. In DNA form, the CDR3 reads TGTGCCAGCAGTTTCCAGGCCGACTATGGCTACACCTTC.

This rearrangement joins TRBV12-3 or TRBV12-4 to TRBJ2-7; D is perhaps TRBD2 (6 bases). Trimming pared 7 bases from V and 0 bases from J, leaving 13 bases between. This CDR3 is built from 14 residues. The CDR3 loop is CASTGEDSSYEQYF. In nucleotides, the CDR3 is TGTGCCAGCACCGGGGAGGACTCCTCCTACGAGCAGTACTTC.

The chain uses TRBV11-2 and TRBJ2-7; D unresolved. Trimming shortened V by 2 bases and J by 6 bases, and 11 bases separated the two germline ends. The CDR3 length is 13 residues. The germline V gene encodes CDR1 SGHAT and CDR2 FQNNGV. The CDR3 reads CASSLTTELEQYF. In DNA form, the CDR3 reads TGTGCCAGCAGCTTAACGACCGAGCTCGAGCAGTACTTC.

V is TRBV6-1 and J is TRBJ1-5; 7 bases are a match to TRBD1. V lost 5 bases, J lost 7 bases, and 8 bases stayed unmatched. CDR1 is MNHNS and CDR2 is SASEGT in the germline V gene. The CDR3 has 14 amino acids. CDR3 in amino acids: CASSQQGNGQPQHF. CDR3 sequence (DNA): TGTGCCAGCAGTCAACAGGGGAACGGGCAGCCCCAGCATTTT.

Worth noting for this clonotype: Just one base apart from a much larger clone, this may be a read error. The chain has TRBV2 and TRBJ2-5; no reliable D call. The CDR3 is made up of 13 amino acids. In germline, CDR1 is SNHLY, CDR2 FYNNEI. The DNA for the CDR3 is TGTGCCGGCAGTGACAACAGCCAAGAGACCCAGTACTTC. Protein product: CAGSDNSQETQYF.

The rearrangement uses TRBV5-5 and TRBJ1-1, with D unclear. The CDR3 loop spans 13 amino acids. The germline V gene has CDR1 SGHKS and CDR2 YYEKEE (reference sequence). Trimming left V 0 bases short and J 7 bases short, with 10 bases between. In DNA, the CDR3 is TGTGCCAGCAGCTTGGAGGGCTTCGATGAAGCTTTCTTT. Protein: CASSLEGFDEAFF. Full variable domain (outside the CDR3, taken from reference TRBV5-5 and TRBJ1-1): DAGVTQSPTHLIKTRGQQVTLRCSPISGHKSVSWYQQVLGQGPQFIFQYYEKEERGRGNFPDRFSARQFPNYSSELNVNALLLGDSALYLCASSLEGFDEAFFGQGTRLTVV.

This chain uses TRBV25-1 with TRBJ1-4; D uncertain. The CDR3 runs 12 residues. Looked up from germline, CDR1 is MGHDK and CDR2 is SYGVNS. The germline V and J ends were trimmed by 2 bases and 8 bases, with 6 bases remaining between them. The CDR3 is CASSEVREKLFF. The CDR3 region has the DNA TGTGCCAGCAGTGAAGTGAGGGAAAAACTGTTTTTT. Based on the CDR3 plus reference TRBV25-1 and TRBJ1-4, the full variable domain is EADIYQTPRYLVIGTGKKITLECSQTMGHDKMYWYQQDPGMELHLIHYSYGVNSTEKGDLSSESTVSRIRTEHFPLTLESARPSHTSQYLCASSEVREKLFFGSGTQLSVL.

This sequence joins TRBV2 and TRBJ1-2; 12 bases match TRBD1. Germline lookup yields CDR1 SNHLY and CDR2 FYNNEI. The CDR3 extends over 14 amino acids. The V segment lost 7 bases and the J segment 5 bases; nucleotides outside the gene matches: 5. CDR3 loop: CASKRDRGLYGYTF. The CDR3 DNA follows: TGTGCCAGCAAGCGGGACAGGGGGCTTTATGGCTACACCTTC.

This clonotype has a handful of counts. A much larger clone differs from this one at a single base, so this may be a read error. The V call is TRBV15, the J call TRBJ1-1; D gene unclear. The germline gives CDR1 LNHNV, CDR2 YYDKDF (reference sequence). The CDR3 is made up of 13 amino acids. V lost 0 bases to trimming and J lost 8 bases, with 10 bases between them. The CDR3 reads CATSRDGAREAFF. CDR3 nucleotide sequence: TGTGCCACCAGCAGAGATGGAGCCCGGGAAGCTTTCTTT.

This clonotype was detected only a few times. The chain uses TRBV25-1 and TRBJ1-5; D possibly corresponds to TRBD1 (6 bases). Trimming took 6 bases from V and 9 from J, leaving 24 bases between them. CDR3 size: 16 residues. Germline V lookup: CDR1 MGHDK, CDR2 SYGVNS. The CDR3 nucleotides read TGTGCCAGCAGCCTAGGTCCCAGGGGCCCGAAGTCGCCCCAGCATTTT. It encodes CASSLGPRGPKSPQHF. Complete variable domain (other parts from reference TRBV25-1 and TRBJ1-5): EADIYQTPRYLVIGTGKKITLECSQTMGHDKMYWYQQDPGMELHLIHYSYGVNSTEKGDLSSESTVSRIRTEHFPLTLESARPSHTSQYLCASSLGPRGPKSPQHFGDGTRLSIL.

The count of this clonotype is one. A read error may account for a junction end that differs from germline. V and J are TRBV7-2 and TRBJ2-7; the D gene is possibly TRBD2 (6 bases). TRBJ2-5 explains the end of the DNA better; the J call may be wrong. Germline V CDR1 and CDR2: SGHTA, FQGNSA. CDR3 length: 15 amino acids. The CDR3: CANSPPGGLQETQYF. CDR3 sequence (DNA): TGTGCCAACAGCCCTCCCGGAGGGCTCCAAGAGACCCAGTACTTC.

The rearrangement uses TRBV7-2 and TRBJ2-7; 8 positions match TRBD2. J was trimmed by 1 base and V by 3 bases; bases with no gene match: 8. CDR3 length: 16 residues. CDR1 and CDR2 (germline): SGHTA, FQGNSA. The CDR3 sequence: CASSFASTSASYEQYF. CDR3 DNA: TGTGCCAGCAGCTTTGCTTCGACTAGCGCTTCCTACGAGCAGTACTTC.

This clonotype was seen a handful of times. This chain links TRBV4-3 with TRBJ1-3; D is possibly TRBD1 (5 bases). CDR3 length: 15 residues. The germline V and J ends were trimmed by 2 bases and 1 base, with 9 bases remaining between them. Per the germline V gene, CDR1 is LGHNA and CDR2 is YSLEER. The CDR3 region is CASSQSTGSGNTIYF. The CDR3 DNA reads as TGCGCCAGCAGCCAATCAACAGGTTCTGGAAACACCATATATTTT.

The rearrangement uses TRBV12-3 or TRBV12-4 and TRBJ1-2; maybe TRBD1 (5 bases). Trimming took off 5 bases at V and 6 bases at J, with 13 bases between the two ends. This CDR3 is 13 amino acids long. The CDR3 region has the DNA TGTGCCAGCAGTGAAACGGGGGATCATGGCTACACCTTC. Protein: CASSETGDHGYTF.